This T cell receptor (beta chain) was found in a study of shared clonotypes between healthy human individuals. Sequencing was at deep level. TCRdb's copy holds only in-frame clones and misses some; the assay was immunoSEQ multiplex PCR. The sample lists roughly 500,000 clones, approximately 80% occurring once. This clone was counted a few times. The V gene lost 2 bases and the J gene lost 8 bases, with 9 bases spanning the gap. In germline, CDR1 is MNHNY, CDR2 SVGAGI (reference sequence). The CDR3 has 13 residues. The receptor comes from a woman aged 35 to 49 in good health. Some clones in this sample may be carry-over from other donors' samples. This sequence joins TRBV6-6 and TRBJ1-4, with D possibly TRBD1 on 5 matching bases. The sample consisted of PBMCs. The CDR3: CASSYRGREKLFF. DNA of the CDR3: TGTGCCAGCAGTTACAGGGGACGAGAAAAACTGTTTTTT.